The 10 T cell receptor beta chains given below trace back to one sample, sequenced in a study of metastatic and nonmetastatic thyroid tumors. Before thyroid surgery, none of the patients had received any treatment. TCRdb reanalyzed the PCR reads with MiXCR. Among some 40,000 clones listed, about 24% were seen once. Sequencing was carried out using tumor tissue. The source of these receptors is a female donor with papillary thyroid cancer or a benign thyroid nodule (not recorded which). Some clones in this sample may be carry-over from other donors' samples.

J is TRBJ1-2 and V is TRBV2; D is ambiguous. The CDR3 is made up of 13 amino acids. Per germline, CDR1 SNHLY and CDR2 FYNNEI. The germline V and J ends were trimmed by 3 bases and 3 bases, with 8 bases remaining between them. The CDR3 DNA is TGTGCCAGCAGTGAGGGGAAGGACTATGGCTACACCTTC. It codes for CASSEGKDYGYTF. The full variable domain, in which reference TRBV2 and TRBJ1-2 provide the parts outside the CDR3, is EPEVTQTPSHQVTQMGQEVILRCVPISNHLYFYWYRQILGQKVEFLVSFYNNEISEKSEIFDDQFSVERPDGSNFTLKIRSTKLEDSAMYFCASSEGKDYGYTFGSGTRLTVV.

This chain uses TRBV20-1 with TRBJ1-2; TRBD1 aligns across 8 bases. Germline CDR1 and CDR2: DFQATT and SNEGSKA (reference sequence). The junction had 2 bases not matched to a gene; V was cut back by 5 bases and J by 0 bases. This CDR3 has 13 amino acids. DNA for the CDR3: TGCAGTGCTCCGACAGGGGCTAACTATGGCTACACCTTC. Translated, it gives CSAPTGANYGYTF.

This clone was counted ten times or more. V usage is TRBV6-1 and J usage is TRBJ1-2; no clear D gene. This CDR3 is 12 amino acids long. V gave up 5 bases and J gave up 3 bases, with 7 bases separating them. CDR1 is MNHNS, CDR2 SASEGT, per germline. The CDR3 reads CASSPNDYGYTF. DNA of the CDR3: TGTGCCAGCAGTCCAAATGACTATGGCTACACCTTC.

The V call is TRBV20-1, the J call TRBJ2-7; 14 positions agree with TRBD2. J lost 7 bases, V lost 5 bases, and 4 bases had no gene match. CDR1 is DFQATT, CDR2 SNEGSKA, per germline (reference sequence). This CDR3 region has 13 residues. The CDR3 spells CSALRTSGREQYF. CDR3 sequence (DNA): TGCAGTGCTCTCCGGACTAGCGGGAGGGAGCAGTACTTC.

This rearrangement joins TRBV5-1 to TRBJ1-1; 8 positions agree with TRBD1. V gave up 4 bases and J gave up 7 bases; unmatched junction bases: 18. The germline V gene encodes CDR1 SGHRS and CDR2 YFSETQ. This CDR3 spans 17 amino acids. In DNA form, the CDR3 reads TGCGCCAGCAGCCCGGGGACAGGCTCCGAATTCGGGGTTGAAGCTTTCTTT. It yields the protein CASSPGTGSEFGVEAFF.

This clone has ten or more counts. The chain employs TRBV7-8 and TRBJ2-1; no definite D call. Germline loops: CDR1 SGHVS, CDR2 FQNEAQ. V lost 8 bases, J lost 5 bases, and 10 bases lay in between. CDR3 length: 12 amino acids. CDR3 sequence: CASWGLDNEQFF. The DNA of the CDR3 is TGTGCCAGCTGGGGTTTAGACAATGAGCAGTTCTTC.

The sample holds a few counts of this clone. V is TRBV11-1 and J is TRBJ2-7, with D tentatively TRBD1 or TRBD2 (5 bases each). The V end was cut by 5 bases, the J end by 3 bases, with 8 bases between. From germline, CDR1 is SGHAT and CDR2 FQDESV (reference sequence). CDR3 length equals 12 residues. The CDR3 here is CASSRDLYEQYF. Here the CDR3 DNA reads TGTGCCAGCAGCAGGGACCTCTACGAGCAGTACTTC.

This clone came up a few times. The chain recombines TRBV6-4 with TRBJ1-6, with D possibly TRBD1 on 6 matching bases. V shed 7 bases and J shed 5 bases, with 21 bases lying between them. Germline V gene sequence: CDR1 MRHNA, CDR2 SNTAGT. This CDR3 is 17 amino acids long. The CDR3 DNA reads TGTGCCAGCAAGGATACGATATGGGGGGCGGATAATTCACCCCTCCACTTT. Protein sequence: CASKDTIWGADNSPLHF.

The chain links TRBV7-9 to TRBJ1-2; D is undetermined. Germline CDR1 reads SEHNR; CDR2 reads FQNEAQ (reference sequence). This CDR3 region has 14 residues. V was pared by 4 bases and J by 8 bases, with 17 bases between. CDR3: CASSSSAPSGGYTF. In DNA form, the CDR3 reads TGTGCCAGCAGCTCCTCGGCACCATCAGGCGGCTACACCTTC.

Ten or more counts support this clone. Other DNA sequences in this specimen translate into the identical CDR3. V gene TRBV20-1 combines with J gene TRBJ1-3; TRBD1 might be the D (6 bases). Between the trimmed V and J ends, which lost 5 bases and 3 bases, there was a span of 11 bases. From germline, CDR1 is DFQATT and CDR2 SNEGSKA (reference sequence). This CDR3 is built from 13 residues. Here the CDR3 DNA reads TGCAGTGCTCGCGGGGGGCATGGAAACACCATATATTTT. Residues: CSARGGHGNTIYF.